The rows below give T cell receptor beta chains drawn from one sample of a study of T cell responses to AZD1222 COVID-19 vaccine. Data came from immunoSEQ multiplex PCR; TCRdb stores just in-frame clones and leaves some out. This sample has over 100,000 clones; 85% to 90% occur once, and the top ten carry 3.5% to 4.5%. The source material was peripheral blood, sampled on day 0 of AZD1222 vaccination. All receptors derive from an adult in good health. The CDR3 runs from the conserved cysteine through the conserved F or W. A D gene is named only where the DNA matches it firmly.

D gene: TRBD2
V gene: TRBV5-6
J gene: TRBJ2-3
CDR3 protein: CASSFGASSGALSTDTQYF

D gene: NA
V gene: TRBV14
J gene: TRBJ2-7
CDR3 protein: CASSQGRARLRDEQYF

D gene: NA
V gene: TRBV19
J gene: TRBJ1-6
CDR3 protein: CASTPGLLNYNSPLHF

D gene: NA
V gene: TRBV19
J gene: TRBJ2-3
CDR3 protein: CASSIDGTSTDTQYF

D gene: NA
V gene: TRBV14
J gene: TRBJ1-1
CDR3 protein: CASSQGETITEAFF

D gene: NA
V gene: TRBV29-1
J gene: TRBJ1-5
CDR3 protein: CSVQQGIDQPQHF

D gene: NA
V gene: TRBV20-1
J gene: TRBJ1-5
CDR3 protein: CSASYGSQSNQPQHF

D gene: NA
V gene: TRBV6-5
J gene: TRBJ1-2
CDR3 protein: CASGSNYGYTF

D gene: TRBD2
V gene: TRBV7-3
J gene: TRBJ2-6
CDR3 protein: CASSLQAPGGYSGANVLTF

D gene: NA
V gene: TRBV5-6
J gene: TRBJ2-2
CDR3 protein: CASSFYTGELFF

D gene: NA
V gene: TRBV4-3
J gene: TRBJ1-5
CDR3 protein: CASSRSLRGKDQPQHF

D gene: TRBD1
V gene: TRBV6-5
J gene: TRBJ1-5
CDR3 protein: CASSRWTGESQPQHF

D gene: NA
V gene: TRBV4-2
J gene: TRBJ2-3
CDR3 protein: CASSQEITTDTQYF

D gene: TRBD1
V gene: TRBV10-1
J gene: TRBJ1-6
CDR3 protein: CASSEPGTGDTTPLHF

D gene: NA
V gene: TRBV10-3
J gene: TRBJ1-3
CDR3 protein: CAISEPPSGNTIYF

D gene: TRBD1
V gene: TRBV29-1
J gene: TRBJ2-3
CDR3 protein: CSVVPGQAAGDTQYF

D gene: NA
V gene: TRBV10-3
J gene: TRBJ1-1
CDR3 protein: CAISPGFTMNTEAFF

D gene: NA
V gene: TRBV6-5
J gene: TRBJ2-7
CDR3 protein: CASSYSSRTRSYEQYF

D gene: NA
V gene: TRBV6-5
J gene: TRBJ1-1
CDR3 protein: CASRTTGLMNTEAFF

D gene: TRBD2
V gene: TRBV19
J gene: TRBJ2-1
CDR3 protein: CASSTSGGPYNEQFF

D gene: NA
V gene: TRBV7-8
J gene: TRBJ1-6
CDR3 protein: CASSLLQGSSPLHF

D gene: NA
V gene: TRBV7-9
J gene: TRBJ1-1
CDR3 protein: CASRPVGRTEAFF